Listed below are T cell receptor beta chains from one sample, sequenced in a study of OX40 agonist ivuxolimab in advanced cancers. Clones were read by immunoSEQ multiplex PCR, and TCRdb kept only the in-frame ones, dropping some. This table holds some 66,000 clones, roughly four fifths found once. The sample here was CD4+ or CD8+ T cells sorted from blood, taken in a trial of the OX40 agonist ivuxolimab. The receptor source for this set is an adult with an advanced solid tumor such as melanoma, head and neck, liver or kidney cancer. Each CDR3 is given with its conserved first and last residue. Fields, in order: V gene, CDR3 protein.

v_gene: TRBV21-1
CDR3aa: CASSKWAGATDTQYF

v_gene: TRBV30
CDR3aa: CAWRPGFSTDTQYF

v_gene: TRBV7-3
CDR3aa: CASSLNPPLNTGELFF

v_gene: TRBV18
CDR3aa: CASSVERNTEAFF

v_gene: TRBV5-1
CDR3aa: CASSLTGTGSYEQYF

v_gene: TRBV18
CDR3aa: CASSPSGNTEAFF

v_gene: TRBV14
CDR3aa: CASSQELQSSYEQYF

v_gene: TRBV19
CDR3aa: CASKPRRDSYEQYF

v_gene: TRBV20-1
CDR3aa: CSASVYGELFF

v_gene: TRBV28
CDR3aa: CASGRQTGHTSGKFF

v_gene: TRBV7-6
CDR3aa: CASSSLGSGSYEQYF

v_gene: TRBV10-3
CDR3aa: CAISEAISSYNEQFF

v_gene: TRBV18
CDR3aa: CASSPEPGLVYTGELFF

v_gene: TRBV15
CDR3aa: CATSPRPYQETQYF

v_gene: TRBV7-3
CDR3aa: CASRLNSGNTIYF

v_gene: TRBV7-2
CDR3aa: CASKVGFTDTQYF

v_gene: TRBV29-1
CDR3aa: CSVDLAGVRNEQFF

v_gene: TRBV7-2
CDR3aa: CASSLRIASSTDTQYF

v_gene: TRBV18
CDR3aa: CASSPDSGTSGSPYF

v_gene: TRBV11-3
CDR3aa: CASSSGGLAGQETQYF

v_gene: TRBV18
CDR3aa: CASSPGQVSNEKLFF

v_gene: TRBV11-3
CDR3aa: CASSLPGLAPGSTDTQYF

v_gene: TRBV25-1
CDR3aa: CASSESIGGLYPQHF

v_gene: TRBV7-2
CDR3aa: CASSSLGSSYNEQFF

v_gene: TRBV11-2
CDR3aa: CASSYTDTQYF

v_gene: TRBV10-3
CDR3aa: CAISRGDGYTF

v_gene: TRBV19
CDR3aa: CASSFAPDYGYTF

v_gene: TRBV5-1
CDR3aa: CASSPGLESSYNEQFF

v_gene: TRBV4-2
CDR3aa: CASSQPVGGEAKNIQYF

v_gene: TRBV5-4
CDR3aa: CASSFSPDNEQFF

v_gene: TRBV19
CDR3aa: CASSTGTGWDEKLFF

v_gene: TRBV6-1
CDR3aa: CASSEFDRGRTYEQYF

v_gene: TRBV19
CDR3aa: CASSSSAFGGSNEKLFF

v_gene: TRBV18
CDR3aa: CASLNAGGTGELFF

v_gene: TRBV19
CDR3aa: CASPSDSNEQFF

v_gene: TRBV6-5
CDR3aa: CASSYGGLNEQFF

v_gene: TRBV6-6
CDR3aa: CASSYPSGRGGGELFF

v_gene: TRBV14
CDR3aa: CASAVGPYEQYF

v_gene: TRBV7-7
CDR3aa: CASSSGTVRTGELFF

v_gene: TRBV28
CDR3aa: CASRQPLSSNEQFF

v_gene: TRBV19
CDR3aa: CASSTGSGRSGELFF

v_gene: TRBV6-6
CDR3aa: CASSYQPSAYEQYF

v_gene: TRBV6-5
CDR3aa: CASSTPGLATYEQYF

v_gene: TRBV7-7
CDR3aa: CASRSGNGQTQYF

v_gene: TRBV11-2
CDR3aa: CASSSSRDTIYGYTF

v_gene: TRBV2
CDR3aa: CAITGLAFTGELFF

v_gene: TRBV7-6
CDR3aa: CASSLAETSSGNTIYF

v_gene: TRBV6-5
CDR3aa: CASSYSNRNTGELFF

v_gene: TRBV11-2
CDR3aa: CASSREGVTLEAFF

v_gene: TRBV6-5
CDR3aa: CASSRGGVDGYTF

v_gene: TRBV18
CDR3aa: CASSRTIQETQYF

v_gene: TRBV19
CDR3aa: CASKPGQGSTEAFF

v_gene: TRBV29-1
CDR3aa: CSVKGSYEQYF

v_gene: TRBV10-2
CDR3aa: CASREPNNYGYTF

v_gene: TRBV19
CDR3aa: CASSILGGETQYF